This T cell receptor (beta chain) appears in the sequencing data of a study of cytomegalovirus exposure and HLA in healthy donors listed by TCRdb under 2017. With respect to the entire study: According to a later analysis, the 120 or so validation repertoires were produced on the same platform as the 700 or so repertoires of the first cohort. Besides the first cohort of roughly 640 subjects, a separate validation cohort made up of 90 to 150 different subjects was used. The study aimed to test whether cataloging public T cell receptors could reveal signatures of past pathogen exposure. The study combined high-throughput TCR immunosequencing, statistical association of individual TCRs with disease status, and machine learning to predict cytomegalovirus infection status. General conclusions and limits of the study: The validation cohort had no HLA typing available for a later analysis, so co-occurrence within that cohort was assessed over all 130 or so repertoires. Subsequent analysis determined that TCRs grouped into clusters in the first cohort also showed a tendency toward co-occurrence across the 130 or so validation repertoires, and 94% of cluster scores exceeded 0. The classifier was reported to diagnose cytomegalovirus status with high specificity and sensitivity in both the original and validation cohorts. A total of fewer than 200 TCR beta chains were listed by the study as associated with cytomegalovirus. In vitro tests confirmed that a few of the cytomegalovirus-associated TCR beta chains recognize cytomegalovirus antigens. According to the authors, the approach could potentially be generalized to other disease states and immunological phenotypes. While some public TCRs were present in many individuals, most TCR sequences turned up only very rarely across donors.

The donors were included in the validation cohort of 130 or so subjects, a group kept apart from the approximately 700-subject first cohort. This clone showed up just a few times. Its antigen is unknown. No base-level quality is on record; no much larger clone is a single base apart. Libraries were constructed by the immunoSEQ multiplex PCR assay. Per the source publication's procedure: To diagnose cytomegalovirus status from the catalog of TCR beta chain sequences, a statistical classification framework was built. Sourced from immuneACCESS, this table was stored by TCRdb with only in-frame sequences that have V and J called. A share of the clones is absent; for the studies checked, an unresolved V gene accounts for under half, and the remainder has no known explanation. V and J calls and clone size come straight from that table; D and trimming were deduced from the DNA. Recorded for this sample are approximately 88,000 clones; roughly 80% of them occurred a single time. The ten largest clones capture about 12% of the sample.

At the junction V is shortened by 3 bases and J by 7 bases; bases outside the gene matches: 8. Spanning cysteine to phenylalanine, the CDR3 consists of 16 amino acids. Here the CDR3 DNA is all that survives: 48 bases in frame from base 1. Looking up the germline V gene yields CDR1 SGHDT and CDR2 YYEEEE. The sequenced sample was PBMCs. The chain couples TRBV5-6 to TRBJ2-6, and 9 junction bases match TRBD1. This clonotype was obtained from a woman younger than 35 in good health and CMV-seropositive. The CDR3 sequence is CASSSGQGRYANVLTF. DNA sequence: TGTGCCAGCAGCTCGGGACAGGGCCGCTACGCCAACGTCCTGACTTTC.